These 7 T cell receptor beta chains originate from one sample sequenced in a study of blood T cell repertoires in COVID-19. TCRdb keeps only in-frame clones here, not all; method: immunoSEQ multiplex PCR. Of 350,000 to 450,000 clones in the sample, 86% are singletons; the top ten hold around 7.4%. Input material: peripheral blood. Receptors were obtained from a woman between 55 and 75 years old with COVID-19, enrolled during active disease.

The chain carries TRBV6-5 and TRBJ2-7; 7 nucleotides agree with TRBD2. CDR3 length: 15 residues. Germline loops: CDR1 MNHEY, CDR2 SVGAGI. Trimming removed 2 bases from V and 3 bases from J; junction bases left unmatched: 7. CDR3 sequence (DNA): TGTGCCAGCAGTTACGCGGTGGGAGGGATCTACGAGCAGTACTTC. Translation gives CASSYAVGGIYEQYF.

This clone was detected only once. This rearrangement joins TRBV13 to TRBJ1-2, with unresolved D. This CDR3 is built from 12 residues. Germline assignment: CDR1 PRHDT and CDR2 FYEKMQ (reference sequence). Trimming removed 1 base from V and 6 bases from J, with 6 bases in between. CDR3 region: CASSLVRDGYTF. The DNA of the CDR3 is TGTGCCAGCAGCTTAGTTCGGGATGGCTACACCTTC.

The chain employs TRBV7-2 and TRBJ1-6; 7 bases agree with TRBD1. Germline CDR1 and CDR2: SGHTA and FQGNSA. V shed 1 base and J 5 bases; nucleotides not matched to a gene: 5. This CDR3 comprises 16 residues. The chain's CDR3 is CASSLVGTADNSPLHF. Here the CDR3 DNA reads TGTGCCAGCAGCTTAGTAGGGACAGCAGATAATTCACCCCTCCACTTT. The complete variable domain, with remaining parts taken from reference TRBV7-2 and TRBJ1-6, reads GAGVSQSPSNKVTEKGKDVELRCDPISGHTALYWYRQSLGQGLEFLIYFQGNSAPDKSGLPSDRFSAERTGGSVSTLTIQRTQQEDSAVYLCASSLVGTADNSPLHFGNGTRLTVT.

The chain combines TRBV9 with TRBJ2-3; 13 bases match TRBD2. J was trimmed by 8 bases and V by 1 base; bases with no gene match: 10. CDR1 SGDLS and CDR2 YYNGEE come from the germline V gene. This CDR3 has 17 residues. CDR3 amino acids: CASSVKPGTSGAGTQYF. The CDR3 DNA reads TGTGCCAGCAGCGTAAAGCCCGGGACTAGCGGGGCGGGTACGCAGTATTTT.

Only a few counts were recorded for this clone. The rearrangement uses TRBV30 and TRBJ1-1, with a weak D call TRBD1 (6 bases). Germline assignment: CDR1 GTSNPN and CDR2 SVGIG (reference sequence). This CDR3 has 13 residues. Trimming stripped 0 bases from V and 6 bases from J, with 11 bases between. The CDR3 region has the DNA TGTGCCTGGAGTGTTCAGGGGAGGGCTGAAGCTTTCTTT. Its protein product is CAWSVQGRAEAFF.

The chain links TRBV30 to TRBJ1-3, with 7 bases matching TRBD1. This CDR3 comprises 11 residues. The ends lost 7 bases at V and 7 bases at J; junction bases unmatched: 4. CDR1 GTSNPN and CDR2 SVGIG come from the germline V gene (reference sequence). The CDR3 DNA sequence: TGTGCCTATTCAGGGGGGAACACCATATATTTT. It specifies CAYSGGNTIYF.

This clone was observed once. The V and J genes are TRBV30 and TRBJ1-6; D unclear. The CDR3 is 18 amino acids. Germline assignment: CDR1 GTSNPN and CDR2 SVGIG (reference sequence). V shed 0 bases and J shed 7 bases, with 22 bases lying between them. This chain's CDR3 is CAWSVRVRGNTLNSPLHF. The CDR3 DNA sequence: TGTGCCTGGAGTGTAAGGGTCCGAGGGAATACACTGAATTCACCCCTCCACTTT.